The source of this TCR beta chain is a study of T cell responses to AZD1222 COVID-19 vaccine. This clone was detected once. Method: immunoSEQ multiplex PCR; TCRdb's copy keeps in-frame clones and lacks some. Of 95,000 to 150,000 clones in the sample, 75% to 90% were seen once. The CDR3 is 14 residues long. The V end was cut by 5 bases, the J end by 3 bases, with 14 bases between. Looked up from germline, CDR1 is LNHDA and CDR2 is SQIVND (reference sequence). The sample here was peripheral blood, taken 28 days after the second AZD1222 dose. This chain links TRBV19 with TRBJ2-7; D is uncertain. The sequence came from an adult who received the AZD1222 COVID-19 vaccine. The CDR3, as DNA: TGTGCCAGTAGTGGGCAGGTCGGAAGCTACGAGCAGTACTTC. Its translation: CASSGQVGSYEQYF.